Each of the 5 T cell receptor beta chains below was sequenced from the same sample in a study of blood T cell repertoires in COVID-19. Here immunoSEQ multiplex PCR was the method, and the copy in TCRdb shows in-frame clones only, minus some. This sample yields around 110,000 clones, of which around 89% are seen a single time; roughly 4.6% belongs to the top ten. The source material was peripheral blood. These TCRs come from a man aged 35 to 55 with active or convalescent COVID-19.

The chain joins TRBV4-1 to TRBJ2-2; 13 bases align to TRBD2. Germline V gives CDR1 MGHRA, CDR2 YSYEKL. V was clipped by 1 base and J by 1 base; unmatched bases: 3. This CDR3 is built from 18 residues. The CDR3 region has the DNA TGCGCCAGCAGCCAAGTGAGACTAGCGGGGGGGAACACCGGGGAGCTGTTTTTT. Protein sequence: CASSQVRLAGGNTGELFF.

CDR3: CASSLRTGEVYGYTF. CDR3 DNA: TGTGCCAGCTCACTACGGACAGGGGAGGTCTATGGCTACACCTTC. This rearrangement joins TRBV18 to TRBJ1-2; 9 bases are shared with TRBD1. Trimming cost V 4 bases and J 4 bases; bases outside gene matches: 7. This CDR3 contains 15 residues. Germline V CDR1 and CDR2: KGHSH, LQKENI.

The V and J genes are TRBV10-3 and TRBJ1-1; D possibly corresponds to TRBD1 (6 bases). Trimming removed 0 bases from V and 7 bases from J, with 15 bases in between. The germline V gene encodes CDR1 ENHRY and CDR2 SYGVKD. The CDR3 extends over 15 amino acids. The CDR3 loop is CAISESTGGLGEAFF. The CDR3 nucleotides read TGTGCCATCAGTGAGTCGACGGGGGGGCTCGGTGAAGCTTTCTTT.

This clone appeared once. The gene calls are TRBV7-2 and TRBJ2-3; D may be TRBD2 (6 bases). Per germline, CDR1 SGHTA and CDR2 FQGNSA. Trimming removed 4 bases from V and 2 bases from J, with 16 bases in between. The CDR3 loop spans 16 amino acids. CDR3 in amino acids: CASSSPRDFFTDTQYF. CDR3 in DNA: TGTGCCAGCAGCTCTCCGAGGGACTTCTTCACAGATACGCAGTATTTT.

J is TRBJ2-2 and V is TRBV6-6; 7 bases fit TRBD1. Germline V gene lookup returns CDR1 MNHNY and CDR2 SVGAGI (reference sequence). The V segment lost 10 bases and the J segment 5 bases; nucleotides outside the gene matches: 10. The CDR3 has 14 residues. The CDR3 loop reads CATRTGRGTGELFF. CDR3 coding DNA: TGTGCCACCCGGACAGGCCGAGGTACCGGGGAGCTGTTTTTT.